The subject of this entry is one TCR beta chain. V was clipped by 6 bases and J by 5 bases; unmatched bases: 9. Germline assignment: CDR1 SNHLY and CDR2 FYNNEI. The CDR3 runs 15 residues. Some clones are missing from TCRdb's copy, which holds only in-frame ones; the method was immunoSEQ multiplex PCR. The repertoire holds about 310,000 clones, with about 88% as singletons. This entry is derived from a study of blood T cell repertoires in COVID-19. The source is a woman aged 40 to 50 who had recovered from COVID-19. V usage is TRBV2 and J usage is TRBJ1-5; 8 bases are a match to TRBD1. The sample comprised PBMCs or T cells enriched from blood (not recorded which). In DNA form, the CDR3 reads TGTGCCAGCAGCGAGGGACAGGTTAAAGATCAGCCCCAGCATTTT. This codes for CASSEGQVKDQPQHF.